This T cell receptor beta chain was identified in a study of shared clonotypes between healthy human individuals. This CDR3 region has 13 residues. V was clipped by 1 base and J by 8 bases; unmatched bases: 4. From germline, CDR1 is PRHDT and CDR2 FYEKMQ (reference sequence). Produced via immunoSEQ multiplex PCR; TCRdb's table is partial and in-frame only. The sample consists of 400,000 to 550,000 clones, around three quarters of them appearing once. This clone was counted at least ten times. Other DNA sequences from this sample encode an identical CDR3 as well. The genes are TRBV13 and TRBJ1-1, with 7 bases matching TRBD1. This receptor was identified in a woman aged 40-49 years in good health. Some clones in this sample may be carry-over from other donors' samples. What was sequenced was PBMCs. The CDR3 region is CASSLVRGREAFF. The DNA for the CDR3 is TGTGCCAGCAGCTTAGTTAGGGGGCGAGAAGCTTTCTTT.